The following is a T cell receptor beta chain sequence with its context. V gave up 1 base and J gave up 0 bases, with 7 bases separating them. Germline V gives CDR1 LNHDA, CDR2 SQIVND (reference sequence). This CDR3 has 14 residues. Every sample had a minimum of 7 million PBMCs isolated. This entry comes from a study of blood T cells in healthy people across ages. A sample-barcoded 5' primer and a J-beta primer mix were used in a second PCR of about 6 to 11 cycles. Every cDNA molecule bore a tag from a template-switch adaptor containing 12 random nucleotides. TCRdb processed the 5' RACE reads anew with MiXCR; each CDR3 protein has one entry. The sample has 550,000 to 700,000 distinct CDR3 sequences, 27% seen once; the top ten hold 18%.

Sequencing was carried out using blood. This sequence originates from a woman in her sixties or seventies in good health. This chain connects TRBV19 to TRBJ2-7, with D uncertain. CDR3 sequence reads: CASSIAVGSYEQYF. CDR3 sequence (DNA): TGTGCCAGTAGTATAGCAGTAGGCTCCTACGAGCAGTACTTC.